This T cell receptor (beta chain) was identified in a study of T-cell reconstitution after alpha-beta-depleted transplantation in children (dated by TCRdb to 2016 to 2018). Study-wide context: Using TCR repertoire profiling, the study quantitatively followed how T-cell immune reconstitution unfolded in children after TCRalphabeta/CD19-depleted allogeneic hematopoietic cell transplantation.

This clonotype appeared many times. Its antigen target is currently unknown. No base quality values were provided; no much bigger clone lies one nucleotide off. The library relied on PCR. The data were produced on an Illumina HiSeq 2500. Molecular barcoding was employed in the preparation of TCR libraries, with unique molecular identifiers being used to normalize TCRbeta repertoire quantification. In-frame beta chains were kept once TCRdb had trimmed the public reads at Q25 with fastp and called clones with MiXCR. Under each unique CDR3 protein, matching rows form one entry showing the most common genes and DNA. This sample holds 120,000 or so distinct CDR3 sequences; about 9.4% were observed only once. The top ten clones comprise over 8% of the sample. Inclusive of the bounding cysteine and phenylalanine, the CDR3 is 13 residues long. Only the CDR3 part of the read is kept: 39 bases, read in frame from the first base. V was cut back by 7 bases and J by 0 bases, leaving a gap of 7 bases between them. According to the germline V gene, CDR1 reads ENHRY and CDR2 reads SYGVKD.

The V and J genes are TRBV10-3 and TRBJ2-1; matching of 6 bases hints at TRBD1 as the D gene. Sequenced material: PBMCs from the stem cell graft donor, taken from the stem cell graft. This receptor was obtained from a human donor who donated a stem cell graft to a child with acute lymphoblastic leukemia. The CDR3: CAIKDSSYNEQFF. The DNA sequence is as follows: TGTGCCATCAAGGACAGCTCCTACAATGAGCAGTTCTTC.